One sample yielded the 30 T cell receptor beta chains listed below, sequenced in a study of blood T cells in healthy people across ages. Then a second PCR, running roughly 7 to 12 cycles, was carried out with a sample-barcoded 5' primer and a J-beta primer mix. TCRdb reanalysed the 5' RACE reads using MiXCR and keeps one entry per CDR3 protein. The table includes approximately 800,000 distinct CDR3 sequences, around 25% detected once. The sample was also reused in another study, on T cells of mothers and their children.

The specimen was blood. These receptors were taken from a boy aged 5-17 years in good health.

This clonotype came up a few times. The chain recombines TRBV27 with TRBJ2-5, with D uncertain. The V and J ends lost 1 base and 4 bases respectively, with 13 bases between them. CDR3 length: 15 amino acids. CDR1 MNHEY and CDR2 SMNVEV come from the germline V gene (reference sequence). CDR3 residues: CASSLFSGSVETQYF. The DNA for the CDR3 is TGTGCCAGCAGTTTATTCTCTGGGTCAGTAGAGACCCAGTACTTC.

The chain joins TRBV20-1 to TRBJ2-5; the match to TRBD2 covers 12 bases. The end of the DNA aligns better with TRBJ2-7, so the J call may be wrong. In germline, CDR1 is DFQATT, CDR2 SNEGSKA (reference sequence). CDR3 length: 14 amino acids. The CDR3 protein is CSADGTSGSYEQYF. Written as DNA, the CDR3 is TGCAGTGCTGACGGGACTAGCGGGTCCTACGAGCAGTACTTC.

The chain is built from TRBV5-1 and TRBJ1-4; D might be TRBD1 (5 bases). The CDR3 length is 17 residues. The V and J ends lost 5 bases and 0 bases respectively, with 17 bases between them. Germline V gives CDR1 SGHRS, CDR2 YFSETQ. The CDR3 DNA reads TGCGCCAGCAGTTCTGGGGACGACGGAACAACTAATGAAAAACTGTTTTTT. Its protein is CASSSGDDGTTNEKLFF.

V and J are TRBV6-2 or TRBV6-3 and TRBJ1-6; D remains unclear. Trimming left V 6 bases short and J 10 bases short, with 13 bases between. The CDR3 runs to 13 residues. Germline values: CDR1 MNHEY, CDR2 SVGEGT. The CDR3 is CASSTYNGSPLHF. CDR3 coding DNA: TGTGCCAGCAGCACCTATAATGGGTCACCCCTCCACTTT.

V gene TRBV6-1 combines with J gene TRBJ2-6; a weak D match, TRBD2 (6 bases). V was cut by 6 bases and J by 0 bases, with 21 bases left in between. The germline CDR1 and CDR2 sequences are MNHNS and SASEGT. This CDR3 spans 19 amino acids. CDR3 sequence reads: CASRSLSGTLNSGANVLTF. The CDR3 DNA reads as TGTGCCAGCAGATCCCTCTCCGGGACTTTAAACTCTGGGGCCAACGTCCTGACTTTC.

As concerns this clonotype: This may stem from a read error, because a much larger clone lies one nucleotide away. The chain employs TRBV2 and TRBJ2-1; D unclear. CDR3 size: 12 residues. Germline V gives CDR1 SNHLY, CDR2 FYNNEI. V was shortened by 3 bases and J by 3 bases, with 3 bases between the two germline ends. The CDR3 here is CASSEDYNEQFF. The CDR3 nucleotides read TGTGCCAGCAGTGAGGACTACAATGAGCAGTTCTTC.

The chain combines TRBV5-8 with TRBJ2-5; D gene uncertain. The germline V gene encodes CDR1 SGHTS and CDR2 YDEGEE. CDR3 length: 8 amino acids. Trimming took off 4 bases at V and 8 bases at J, with 0 bases between the two ends. The CDR3 DNA is TGTGCCAGCAGCACCCAGTACTTC. This codes for CASSTQYF.

The V and J genes are TRBV29-1 and TRBJ2-1; D might be TRBD2 (7 bases). Germline V gene sequence: CDR1 SQVTM, CDR2 ANQGSEA. With 0 bases removed from V and 0 bases from J, the gap between germline ends came to 15 bases. The CDR3 spans 17 residues. The CDR3 DNA is TGCAGCGTTGAAGATCCGGGGGGCGCTTCCTCCTACAATGAGCAGTTCTTC. It encodes CSVEDPGGASSYNEQFF.

This clonotype has only one observation. The V gene is TRBV7-2, the J gene TRBJ2-5; D possibly matches TRBD1 or TRBD2 (6 bases each). Germline V CDR1 and CDR2: SGHTA, FQGNSA. V lost 5 bases, J lost 4 bases, and 17 bases lay in between. The CDR3 extends over 15 amino acids. The CDR3 nucleotides are TGTGCCAGCAGCCCAACTATGGGGGGCCGAGAGACCCAGTACTTC. The encoded protein is CASSPTMGGRETQYF.

This clonotype was seen only once. The chain is built from TRBV29-1 and TRBJ1-2; 8 nucleotides agree with TRBD1. The V segment lost 0 bases and the J segment 8 bases; nucleotides outside the gene matches: 20. CDR1 is SQVTM and CDR2 is ANQGSEA in the germline V gene. The CDR3 extends over 18 amino acids. The CDR3 spells CSVEDLQTAGGDGNGYTF. The DNA of the CDR3 is TGCAGCGTTGAAGATTTACAAACGGCAGGGGGCGATGGGAACGGCTACACCTTC.

The chain recombines TRBV29-1 with TRBJ1-1, with TRBD1 as a possible D gene (6 bases). The germline V gene encodes CDR1 SQVTM and CDR2 ANQGSEA. The V gene lost 4 bases and the J gene lost 3 bases, with 15 bases spanning the gap. The CDR3 spans 14 residues. The CDR3 coding sequence is TGCAGCGTTGCTGGGGGGCTCGGGGACACTGAAGCTTTCTTT. Translation: CSVAGGLGDTEAFF.

This sequence joins TRBV6-2 or TRBV6-3 and TRBJ1-2; D possibly corresponds to TRBD1 (6 bases). Trimming removed 7 bases from V and 2 bases from J, with 11 bases in between. The CDR3 runs to 13 residues. CDR1 and CDR2 (germline): MNHEY, SVGEGT. This CDR3 is CASTDSSNYGYTF. CDR3 DNA sequence: TGTGCCAGCACGGACAGCTCGAACTATGGCTACACCTTC.

The rearrangement links TRBV12-3 or TRBV12-4 to TRBJ1-1; no definite D call. The V and J ends lost 4 bases and 3 bases respectively, with 6 bases between them. This CDR3 comprises 12 residues. The CDR3 loop reads CASSWADTEAFF. The CDR3 DNA is TGTGCCAGCAGTTGGGCGGACACTGAAGCTTTCTTT.

The chain carries TRBV25-1 and TRBJ1-2; TRBD1 might be the D (6 bases). V lost 2 bases and J 8 bases, leaving 15 bases between the germline ends. This CDR3 spans 14 amino acids. Germline V gene sequence: CDR1 MGHDK, CDR2 SYGVNS. The CDR3: CASSEDGGAGGYTF. CDR3 sequence (DNA): TGTGCCAGCAGTGAAGATGGGGGCGCGGGGGGCTACACCTTC.

The V and J genes are TRBV4-3 and TRBJ1-4, with 7 bases fitting TRBD1. The CDR3 has 15 amino acids. The ends lost 2 bases at V and 4 bases at J; junction bases unmatched: 4. The germline V gene has CDR1 LGHNA and CDR2 YSLEER. The CDR3: CASSQRGQSNEKLFF. As DNA, the CDR3 is TGCGCCAGCAGCCAAAGGGGGCAGAGTAATGAAAAACTGTTTTTT.

V usage is TRBV28 and J usage is TRBJ2-1; 9 nucleotides match TRBD2. The CDR3 loop spans 12 amino acids. The V segment lost 7 bases and the J segment 10 bases; nucleotides outside the gene matches: 5. CDR1 is MDHEN, CDR2 SYDVKM, per germline. CDR3 amino acids: CASNLAGMEQFF. The CDR3 DNA is TGTGCCAGCAACCTAGCGGGAATGGAGCAGTTCTTC.

This clonotype has only a few counts. This chain connects TRBV5-4 to TRBJ2-2, with 9 nucleotides matching TRBD1. J lost 0 bases, V lost 4 bases, and 7 bases had no gene match. The CDR3 is 17 residues long. Germline V gene data show CDR1 as SGHNT and CDR2 as YYREEE (reference sequence). The CDR3 is CASSPPGQGTNTGELFF. CDR3 DNA: TGTGCCAGCAGCCCTCCGGGACAGGGTACGAACACCGGGGAGCTGTTTTTT.

The chain carries TRBV4-1 and TRBJ1-2; D gene unclear. CDR3 size: 16 residues. Trimming removed 0 bases at V and 0 bases at J, with 11 bases between. Germline loops: CDR1 MGHRA, CDR2 YSYEKL. The CDR3 is CASSQDGRGTNYGYTF. CDR3 nucleotides: TGCGCCAGCAGCCAAGATGGGAGAGGTACTAACTATGGCTACACCTTC.

This rearrangement joins TRBV5-5 to TRBJ1-4; TRBD1 agrees at 9 bases. The junction had 7 bases not matched to a gene; V was cut back by 0 bases and J by 7 bases. CDR1 and CDR2 from the germline V gene are SGHKS and YYEKEE (reference sequence). This CDR3 region has 16 residues. The CDR3 DNA is TGTGCCAGCAGCTTGGATGGGACAGGGTATGGTGAAAAACTGTTTTTT. It encodes CASSLDGTGYGEKLFF.

This rearrangement joins TRBV20-1 to TRBJ2-7; 13 bases match TRBD2. This CDR3 contains 15 residues. Per the germline V gene, CDR1 is DFQATT and CDR2 is SNEGSKA (reference sequence). V trimming: 3 bases; J trimming: 5 bases; junction bases outside the gene matches: 7. CDR3 sequence (DNA): TGCAGTGCTAGTTTTGGACTAGCGGGAGTCGACGAGCAGTACTTC. As protein: CSASFGLAGVDEQYF.

The genes are TRBV20-1 and TRBJ2-3; 8 bases are a match to TRBD2. Germline values: CDR1 DFQATT, CDR2 SNEGSKA (reference sequence). Trimming cost V 1 base and J 3 bases; bases outside gene matches: 6. CDR3 length: 15 amino acids. CDR3 protein: CSARVVSGKTDTQYF. DNA of the CDR3: TGCAGTGCTAGAGTCGTTAGCGGGAAAACAGATACGCAGTATTTT.

This chain links TRBV4-1 with TRBJ2-5; 14 nucleotides agree with TRBD2. Trimming removed 4 bases from V and 5 bases from J; junction bases left unmatched: 6. Germline V gene data show CDR1 as MGHRA and CDR2 as YSYEKL. This CDR3 has 16 amino acids. The CDR3 sequence: CASSRGLAGVAETQYF. The CDR3 DNA is TGCGCCAGCAGCCGGGGACTAGCGGGAGTCGCCGAGACCCAGTACTTC.

This sequence joins TRBV20-1 and TRBJ1-5; no clear D gene. From germline, CDR1 is DFQATT and CDR2 SNEGSKA (reference sequence). The CDR3 is 13 amino acids. V lost 6 bases to trimming and J lost 2 bases, with 11 bases between them. CDR3 sequence: CSADIEGNQPQHF. The CDR3 DNA is TGCAGTGCCGATATCGAGGGCAATCAGCCCCAGCATTTT.

The J gene is TRBJ1-2, the V gene TRBV13, with 7 bases lining up with TRBD1. The J segment lost 6 bases and the V segment lost 4 bases, leaving 11 bases of the junction unmatched. The CDR3 consists of 15 residues. Germline CDR1 is PRHDT and CDR2 is FYEKMQ (reference sequence). The CDR3: CASSWDSSQSNGYTF. CDR3 in DNA: TGTGCCAGCAGCTGGGACAGTTCTCAATCTAATGGCTACACCTTC.

This clonotype was seen only a few times. V usage is TRBV4-2 and J usage is TRBJ2-7; D is ambiguous. CDR3 size: 14 residues. Trimming pared 0 bases from V and 6 bases from J, leaving 12 bases between. Germline CDR1 is LGHNA and CDR2 is YNFKEQ. CDR3 in DNA: TGTGCCAGCAGCCAAGATTCAAGGGTGGGCGAGCAGTACTTC. Its protein is CASSQDSRVGEQYF.

The chain is built from TRBV29-1 and TRBJ2-4, with D perhaps TRBD1 (6 bases). Trimming took 6 bases from V and 1 from J, leaving 19 bases between them. The germline gives CDR1 SQVTM, CDR2 ANQGSEA. The length of the CDR3 is 16 residues. CDR3 residues: CSVVLQGAVAKNIQYF. The CDR3 bases are TGCAGCGTCGTACTACAGGGAGCAGTGGCCAAAAACATTCAGTACTTC.

This chain uses TRBV20-1 with TRBJ2-1; 10 bases line up with TRBD1. The J call may not be correct, given that the DNA end is closer to TRBJ2-7. Germline CDR1 is DFQATT and CDR2 is SNEGSKA (reference sequence). The CDR3 consists of 13 residues. The DNA for the CDR3 is TGCAGCGCTTTGGACAGGGGGGACTACGAGCAGTACTTC. It codes for CSALDRGDYEQYF.

The chain uses TRBV7-8 and TRBJ2-5, with a tentative D call TRBD2 (5 bases). The J call may be mistaken, given a closer DNA end match to TRBJ2-7. CDR1 and CDR2 (germline): SGHVS, FQNEAQ. This CDR3 is 16 amino acids long. CDR3 sequence: CASSLERQDFNYEQYF. In DNA, the CDR3 is TGTGCCAGCAGCTTAGAACGTCAGGACTTCAACTACGAGCAGTACTTC.

The chain carries TRBV7-8 and TRBJ2-5; 13 bases fit TRBD2. Germline-derived CDR1 and CDR2 are SGHVS and FQNEAQ. This CDR3 region has 19 residues. V was clipped by 6 bases and J by 1 base; unmatched bases: 14. The CDR3 here is CASSEVKGLAGWLQETQYF. The CDR3 DNA reads TGTGCCAGCAGTGAAGTCAAGGGACTAGCGGGATGGCTCCAAGAGACCCAGTACTTC.

This chain connects TRBV27 to TRBJ2-7; D is perhaps TRBD1 (6 bases). Germline values: CDR1 MNHEY, CDR2 SMNVEV (reference sequence). The CDR3 extends over 16 amino acids. V lost 6 bases and J lost 2, with 20 bases in between. In DNA, the CDR3 is TGTGCCAGCAGGGGGGCCCCGGACAGTATTACCTACGAGCAGTACTTC. The encoded protein is CASRGAPDSITYEQYF.